Below, 30 T cell receptor beta chains from the same sample are listed, as sequenced in a study of cytomegalovirus exposure and HLA in healthy donors. Amplification used 60 Vbeta primers and 13 Jbeta primers. The protocol was immunoSEQ multiplex PCR, while the TCRdb copy is restricted to in-frame clones and leaves out a portion. Of around 76,000 clones listed, about 78% are singletons. Sequenced material: PBMCs. The receptors stem from a woman aged 40 to 50 in good health and CMV-seropositive.

The genes are TRBV19 and TRBJ1-4, with 8 bases aligning to TRBD1. V was clipped by 9 bases and J by 7 bases; unmatched bases: 10. This CDR3 has 14 amino acids. From germline, CDR1 is LNHDA and CDR2 SQIVND (reference sequence). CDR3 sequence: CASRTTGGAEKLFF. The CDR3 DNA reads as TGTGCCAGCAGAACAACAGGGGGGGCTGAAAAACTGTTTTTT.

This rearrangement joins TRBV2 to TRBJ1-3; tentative D call: TRBD1 (5 bases). This CDR3 is built from 16 residues. The V gene's germline CDR1 is SNHLY and CDR2 FYNNEI. V lost 4 bases, J lost 4 bases, and 17 bases lay in between. CDR3 DNA: TGTGCCAGCAGTGTAAGCAGGGTTGCGAACGGAAACACCATATATTTT. As protein: CASSVSRVANGNTIYF.

This chain connects TRBV5-1 to TRBJ2-1; weak D call: TRBD2 (6 bases). Germline-derived CDR1 and CDR2 are SGHRS and YFSETQ. The ends were cut back, 2 bases at V and 7 bases at J, with 10 bases in the middle. The CDR3 spans 13 residues. CDR3 nucleotides: TGCGCCAGCAGCTTTGAGGAGGGGAATGAGCAGTTCTTC. This sequence encodes CASSFEEGNEQFF.

The chain joins TRBV10-3 to TRBJ1-2, with D perhaps matching TRBD1 (5 bases). Germline loops: CDR1 ENHRY, CDR2 SYGVKD. Trimming pared 2 bases from V and 8 bases from J, leaving 12 bases between. The CDR3 runs 13 residues. CDR3: CAISEGGKLGYTF. CDR3 sequence (DNA): TGTGCCATCAGTGAGGGGGGGAAATTGGGCTACACCTTC.

CDR3 bases: TGCAGCGTTAGTGGGGGCGAGCTTTCTAACTATGGCTACACCTTC. Amino acid sequence: CSVSGGELSNYGYTF. V is TRBV29-1 and J is TRBJ1-2, with a possible D match to TRBD1 (6 bases). The CDR3 has 15 amino acids. The V gene lost 5 bases and the J gene lost 0 bases, with 16 bases spanning the gap. Per the germline V gene, CDR1 is SQVTM and CDR2 is ANQGSEA.

CDR3 in amino acids: CASRPRKGGGYNEQFF. The CDR3 DNA sequence: TGTGCCAGCAGACCACGAAAGGGGGGGGGCTACAATGAGCAGTTCTTC. The V gene is TRBV7-2, the J gene TRBJ2-1; TRBD2 is a possible D gene (7 bases). CDR3 size: 16 residues. Trimming removed 6 bases at V and 3 bases at J, with 18 bases between. Germline loops: CDR1 SGHTA, CDR2 FQGNSA. The whole variable domain, remainder taken from reference TRBV7-2 and TRBJ2-1, is GAGVSQSPSNKVTEKGKDVELRCDPISGHTALYWYRQSLGQGLEFLIYFQGNSAPDKSGLPSDRFSAERTGGSVSTLTIQRTQQEDSAVYLCASRPRKGGGYNEQFFGPGTRLTVL.

The chain recombines TRBV7-3 with TRBJ2-7; TRBD2 matches 8 bases. CDR3 length: 16 amino acids. V was pared by 4 bases and J by 2 bases, with 10 bases of the junction left unmatched. The V gene's germline CDR1 is SGHTA and CDR2 FQGTGA. The CDR3 DNA follows: TGTGCCAGCAGCTCAGGGGCGGGGGGATCGCCCTACGAGCAGTACTTC. Its translation is CASSSGAGGSPYEQYF.

On this clone itself: One end of the junction is discordant with germline, which a read error may explain. The chain couples TRBV7-9 to TRBJ2-7, with no clear D. Germline CDR1 SEHNR, CDR2 FQNEAQ (reference sequence). CDR3 length equals 12 residues. The DNA for the CDR3 is TGTTCCAGCAGCCCACTCGAGGTCGAGCAGTACTTC. Amino acids: CSSSPLEVEQYF.

The chain joins TRBV5-6 to TRBJ2-7, with 8 bases lining up with TRBD1. The CDR3 has 16 amino acids. Germline CDR1 and CDR2: SGHDT and YYEEEE. The V and J ends lost 2 bases and 2 bases, in that order; junction bases with no gene match: 9. The CDR3 region is CASSLDRGRTTYEQYF. The CDR3 DNA sequence: TGTGCCAGCAGCTTAGACAGGGGTCGCACGACCTACGAGCAGTACTTC. The variable domain in full, with the rest retrieved from reference TRBV5-6 and TRBJ2-7, is DAGVTQSPTHLIKTRGQQVTLRCSPKSGHDTVSWYQQALGQGPQFIFQYYEEEERQRGNFPDRFSGHQFPNYSSELNVNALLLGDSALYLCASSLDRGRTTYEQYFGPGTRLTVT.

The chain combines TRBV5-8 with TRBJ1-2; no definite D call. The germline V gene has CDR1 SGHTS and CDR2 YDEGEE. There are 12 residues in the CDR3. V shed 0 bases and J shed 8 bases, with 8 bases lying between them. The CDR3 nucleotides read TGTGCCAGCAGCTTGGACCCTGAGGGCTACACCTTC. Its protein is CASSLDPEGYTF.

This clone was found once. The V gene is TRBV5-1, the J gene TRBJ1-6; TRBD1 matches at 7 bases. CDR3 length: 13 residues. Germline values: CDR1 SGHRS, CDR2 YFSETQ. V shed 3 bases, J shed 10 bases, and the junction held 4 bases outside the gene matches. The CDR3 protein is CASSYGQESPLHF. CDR3 nucleotide sequence: TGCGCCAGCAGCTACGGACAGGAGTCACCCCTCCACTTT. Using reference TRBV5-1 and TRBJ1-6 for the parts outside the CDR3, the full variable domain is KAGVTQTPRYLIKTRGQQVTLSCSPISGHRSVSWYQQTPGQGLQFLFEYFSETQRNKGNFPGRFSGRQFSNSRSEMNVSTLELGDSALYLCASSYGQESPLHFGNGTRLTVT.

This clone was counted only a few times. The chain recombines TRBV19 with TRBJ2-1, with 8 bases aligning to TRBD2. Germline V CDR1 and CDR2: LNHDA, SQIVND (reference sequence). The CDR3 has 12 residues. The CDR3 protein is CAIGGGYNEQFF. The DNA for the CDR3 is TGTGCGATCGGGGGGGGGTACAATGAGCAGTTCTTC.

The V and J genes are TRBV28 and TRBJ1-3; no firm D call. Germline V gene lookup returns CDR1 MDHEN and CDR2 SYDVKM. The V end was cut by 5 bases, the J end by 3 bases, with 8 bases between. The CDR3 length is 13 residues. The CDR3 loop is CASSVPFGNTIYF. Written as DNA, the CDR3 is TGTGCCAGCAGTGTTCCTTTTGGAAACACCATATATTTT.

This clone was counted a single time. The rearrangement uses TRBV7-8 and TRBJ1-1; D gene uncertain. V was trimmed by 3 bases and J by 1 base, leaving 6 bases between them. This CDR3 spans 13 amino acids. Germline V gene lookup returns CDR1 SGHVS and CDR2 FQNEAQ. The CDR3 loop is CASSFGRNTEAFF. DNA of the CDR3: TGTGCCAGCAGCTTTGGGAGGAACACTGAAGCTTTCTTT. Full variable domain (outside the CDR3, taken from reference TRBV7-8 and TRBJ1-1): GAGVSQSPRYKVAKRGQDVALRCDPISGHVSLFWYQQALGQGPEFLTYFQNEAQLDKSGLPSDRFFAERPEGSVSTLKIQRTQQEDSAVYLCASSFGRNTEAFFGQGTRLTVV.

The chain combines TRBV27 with TRBJ2-3, with a tentative D call TRBD2 (6 bases). Between the trimmed V and J ends, which lost 7 bases and 2 bases, there was a span of 13 bases. This CDR3 is built from 14 residues. The germline gives CDR1 MNHEY, CDR2 SMNVEV (reference sequence). CDR3 nucleotide sequence: TGTGCCAGCAAGAGGACTACAGACACAGATACGCAGTATTTT. It yields the protein CASKRTTDTDTQYF.

This clone was counted only a few times. This sequence joins TRBV28 and TRBJ1-2; D is uncertain. Trimming removed 5 bases from V and 1 base from J, with 14 bases in between. The CDR3 totals 15 residues. Germline CDR1 and CDR2: MDHEN and SYDVKM. The CDR3 DNA is TGTGCCAGCAGTCCCCCCCGGGTGGGTAACTATGGCTACACCTTC. Encoded protein: CASSPPRVGNYGYTF.

The V and J genes are TRBV11-2 and TRBJ2-5; maybe TRBD2 (6 bases). The CDR3 runs to 15 residues. Trimming stripped 1 base from V and 4 bases from J, with 13 bases between. Germline V gene sequence: CDR1 SGHAT, CDR2 FQNNGV. CDR3 in DNA: TGTGCCAGCAGCTTAGTGGGCGGGGCGGGAGAGACCCAGTACTTC. It encodes CASSLVGGAGETQYF.

This rearrangement joins TRBV25-1 to TRBJ2-3, with TRBD2 as a possible D gene (6 bases). This CDR3 is 13 amino acids long. V lost 3 bases, J lost 3 bases, and 7 bases lay in between. Per germline, CDR1 MGHDK and CDR2 SYGVNS. The CDR3 loop reads CASSERGTDTQYF. In DNA, the CDR3 is TGTGCCAGCAGTGAGCGGGGTACAGATACGCAGTATTTT.

This clone occurred a few times. One end of the junction fails to match germline, which may point to a read error. Here the CDR3 DNA reads TGTTCCAGCAGCGGGAGCGGGGGGCTTTGGGGCACAGATACGCAGTATTTT. Protein product: CSSSGSGGLWGTDTQYF. This rearrangement joins TRBV7-9 to TRBJ2-3; 9 bases match TRBD2. Germline loops: CDR1 SEHNR, CDR2 FQNEAQ (reference sequence). The CDR3 has 17 residues.

The gene calls are TRBV7-9 and TRBJ1-1; D unresolved. Germline V lookup: CDR1 SEHNR, CDR2 FQNEAQ (reference sequence). CDR3 size: 12 residues. The ends were cut back, 4 bases at V and 1 base at J, with 4 bases in the middle. Written as DNA, the CDR3 is TGTGCCAGCAGCTGGGCGAACACTGAAGCTTTCTTT. Translating it yields CASSWANTEAFF.

The chain joins TRBV11-2 to TRBJ1-2; D may be TRBD1 (5 bases). Germline V gene data show CDR1 as SGHAT and CDR2 as FQNNGV. The CDR3 is made up of 14 amino acids. Trimming stripped 7 bases from V and 4 bases from J, with 16 bases between. CDR3: CASTQTVSRYGYTF. The CDR3 DNA sequence: TGTGCCAGCACCCAGACAGTTTCCCGCTATGGCTACACCTTC.

The chain is built from TRBV7-9 and TRBJ1-2, with D hard to call. The CDR3 has 12 amino acids. Trimming pared 8 bases from V and 1 base from J, leaving 8 bases between. Germline V gene sequence: CDR1 SEHNR, CDR2 FQNEAQ (reference sequence). CDR3 loop: CASSGDNYGYTF. The CDR3 coding sequence is TGTGCCAGCTCCGGGGATAACTATGGCTACACCTTC.

J is TRBJ2-2 and V is TRBV10-3; 12 bases agree with TRBD1. Unmatched junction bases numbered 9, after V lost 6 bases and J lost 7 bases. In germline, CDR1 is ENHRY, CDR2 SYGVKD. The CDR3 loop spans 16 amino acids. The DNA of the CDR3 is TGTGCCATCAGACCCGGGACAGGGGGCTTGGGCGGGGAGCTGTTTTTT. Residues: CAIRPGTGGLGGELFF.

V is TRBV5-1 and J is TRBJ2-3; TRBD2 matches at 10 bases. This CDR3 contains 15 residues. Per the germline V gene, CDR1 is SGHRS and CDR2 is YFSETQ. The junction had 6 bases not matched to a gene; V was cut back by 4 bases and J by 4 bases. The CDR3 loop is CASSPIGLAADTQYF. The CDR3 DNA reads TGCGCCAGCAGCCCGATAGGACTAGCGGCAGATACGCAGTATTTT.

The chain links TRBV28 to TRBJ2-7, with 13 positions matching TRBD2. Germline values: CDR1 MDHEN, CDR2 SYDVKM. The CDR3 is 14 amino acids. The ends lost 6 bases at V and 2 bases at J; junction bases unmatched: 1. CDR3 bases: TGTGCCAGCAGCGGACTAGCGGGGGCCTACGAGCAGTACTTC. It translates to CASSGLAGAYEQYF.

In its sample, this clone was seen a few times. The chain uses TRBV19 and TRBJ2-5; tentatively, D is TRBD2 (7 bases). CDR1 is LNHDA and CDR2 is SQIVND in the germline V gene (reference sequence). The V gene lost 7 bases and the J gene lost 4 bases, with 13 bases spanning the gap. This CDR3 has 13 amino acids. CDR3 sequence reads: CASTRGPRETQYF. CDR3 DNA sequence: TGTGCCAGTACGCGGGGGCCCAGAGAGACCCAGTACTTC.

The chain carries TRBV7-9 and TRBJ1-2; TRBD1 aligns across 8 bases. The V gene's germline CDR1 is SEHNR and CDR2 FQNEAQ (reference sequence). V lost 3 bases and J lost 4; bases outside the gene matches: 4. The CDR3 sequence is 14 residues long. The CDR3: CASSLTGAGYGYTF. Here the CDR3 DNA reads TGTGCCAGCAGCTTGACAGGGGCAGGCTATGGCTACACCTTC.

This clone occurred a few times. The chain combines TRBV19 with TRBJ1-3; 9 bases line up with TRBD1. The V segment lost 5 bases and the J segment 0 bases; nucleotides outside the gene matches: 5. Germline CDR1 LNHDA, CDR2 SQIVND (reference sequence). The length of the CDR3 is 16 residues. CDR3 nucleotides: TGTGCCAGTAGTCCCCGGGACAGGGTCTCTGGAAACACCATATATTTT. Its translation: CASSPRDRVSGNTIYF.

The chain carries TRBV7-7 and TRBJ2-2; no reliable D call. V lost 1 base to trimming and J lost 1 base, with 4 bases between them. CDR1 and CDR2 (germline): SSHAT, FNYEAQ (reference sequence). The CDR3 runs to 14 residues. CDR3 DNA sequence: TGTGCCAGCAGCTTAGTAGAGAACACCGGGGAGCTGTTTTTT. This gives the protein CASSLVENTGELFF. The variable domain in full, completed from reference TRBV7-7 and TRBJ2-2, reads GAGVSQSPRYKVTKRGQDVTLRCDPISSHATLYWYQQALGQGPEFLTYFNYEAQPDKSGLPSDRFSAERPEGSISTLTIQRTEQRDSAMYRCASSLVENTGELFFGEGSRLTVL.

The V call is TRBV5-6, the J call TRBJ1-1; D perhaps matches TRBD1 (5 bases). Per germline, CDR1 SGHDT and CDR2 YYEEEE. Trimming left V 2 bases short and J 3 bases short, with 5 bases between. The CDR3 consists of 12 residues. The CDR3 DNA reads TGTGCCAGCAGCTTCAGGGACACTGAAGCTTTCTTT. Amino acid sequence: CASSFRDTEAFF.